This entry describes one T cell receptor (beta chain). The data stem from a study of blood T cell repertoires in COVID-19. V was cut by 5 bases and J by 0 bases, with 10 bases left in between. The CDR3 sequence is 15 residues long. Looked up from germline, CDR1 is LNHDA and CDR2 is SQIVND (reference sequence). Authors' data handling: Quantification of nucleated cells was approximated via reference gene primer amplification. Only in-frame clones appear in the TCRdb table, and some are missing; sequencing was by immunoSEQ multiplex PCR. V, J and clone size reflect that table, while D and trimming were determined from the DNA. The sample lists around 200,000 clones, about 83% occurring once.

This clonotype was obtained from a woman in her 40s with active or convalescent COVID-19. Sample: peripheral blood. This sequence joins TRBV19 and TRBJ1-4; D is ambiguous. CDR3 protein: CASSLNSATNEKLFF. CDR3 coding DNA: TGTGCCAGTAGTCTAAACAGTGCAACTAATGAAAAACTGTTTTTT. Looking up the rest from reference TRBV19 and TRBJ1-4 gives the full variable domain: DGGITQSPKYLFRKEGQNVTLSCEQNLNHDAMYWYRQDPGQGLRLIYYSQIVNDFQKGDIAEGYSVSREKKESFPLTVTSAQKNPTAFYLCASSLNSATNEKLFFGSGTQLSVL.